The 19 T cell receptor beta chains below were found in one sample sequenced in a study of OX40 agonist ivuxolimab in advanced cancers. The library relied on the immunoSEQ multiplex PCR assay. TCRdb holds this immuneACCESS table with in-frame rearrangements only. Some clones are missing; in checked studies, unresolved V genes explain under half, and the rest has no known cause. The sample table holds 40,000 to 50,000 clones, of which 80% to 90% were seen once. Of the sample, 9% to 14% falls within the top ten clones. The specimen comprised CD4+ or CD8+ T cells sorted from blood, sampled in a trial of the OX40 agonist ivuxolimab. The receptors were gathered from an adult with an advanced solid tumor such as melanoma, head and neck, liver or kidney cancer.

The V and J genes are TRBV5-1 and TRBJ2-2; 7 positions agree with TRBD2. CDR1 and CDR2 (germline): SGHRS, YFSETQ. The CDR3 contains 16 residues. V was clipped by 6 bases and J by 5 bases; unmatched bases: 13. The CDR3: CASKDLGRVETGELFF. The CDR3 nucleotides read TGCGCCAGCAAAGACCTGGGGAGGGTTGAAACCGGGGAGCTGTTTTTT. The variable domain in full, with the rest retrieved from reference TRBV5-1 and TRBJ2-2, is KAGVTQTPRYLIKTRGQQVTLSCSPISGHRSVSWYQQTPGQGLQFLFEYFSETQRNKGNFPGRFSGRQFSNSRSEMNVSTLELGDSALYLCASKDLGRVETGELFFGEGSRLTVL.

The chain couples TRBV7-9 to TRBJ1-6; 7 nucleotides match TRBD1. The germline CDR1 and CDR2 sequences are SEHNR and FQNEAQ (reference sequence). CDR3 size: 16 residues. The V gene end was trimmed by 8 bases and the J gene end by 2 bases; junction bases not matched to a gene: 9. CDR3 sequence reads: CASSDRALPYNSPLHF. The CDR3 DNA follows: TGTGCCAGCTCTGACAGGGCTTTGCCCTATAATTCACCCCTCCACTTT.

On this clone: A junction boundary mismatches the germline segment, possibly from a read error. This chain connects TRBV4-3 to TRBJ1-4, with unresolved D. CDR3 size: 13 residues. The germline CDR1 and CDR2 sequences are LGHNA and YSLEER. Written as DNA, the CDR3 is TGCGCCAGCAGCCAAGATAGGCAGGAAAAGCTGTTTTTT. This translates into CASSQDRQEKLFF.

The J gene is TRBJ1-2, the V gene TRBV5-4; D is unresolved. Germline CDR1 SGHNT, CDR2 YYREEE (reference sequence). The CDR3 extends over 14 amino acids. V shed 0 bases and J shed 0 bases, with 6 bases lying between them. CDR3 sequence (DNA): TGTGCCAGCAGCTTGGGAGGGTCTAACTATGGCTACACCTTC. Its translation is CASSLGGSNYGYTF.

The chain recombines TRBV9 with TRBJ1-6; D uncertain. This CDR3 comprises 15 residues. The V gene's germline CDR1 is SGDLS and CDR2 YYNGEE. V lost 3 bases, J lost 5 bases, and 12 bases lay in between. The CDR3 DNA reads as TGTGCCAGCAGCGCCCGGGATCTGAATAATTCACCCCTCCACTTT. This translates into CASSARDLNNSPLHF.

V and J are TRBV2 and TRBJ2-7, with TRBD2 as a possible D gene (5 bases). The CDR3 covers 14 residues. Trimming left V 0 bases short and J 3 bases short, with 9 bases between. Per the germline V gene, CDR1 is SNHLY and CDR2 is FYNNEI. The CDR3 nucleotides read TGTGCCAGCAGTGAAGCATCGGCGGGCTACGAGCAGTACTTC. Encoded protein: CASSEASAGYEQYF.

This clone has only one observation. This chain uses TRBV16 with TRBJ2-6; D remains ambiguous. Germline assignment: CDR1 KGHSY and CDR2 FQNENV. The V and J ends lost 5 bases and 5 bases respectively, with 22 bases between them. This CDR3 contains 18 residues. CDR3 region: CASSSILVVQSRANVLTF. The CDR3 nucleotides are TGTGCCAGCAGCAGCATCCTGGTCGTACAAAGTCGGGCCAACGTCCTGACTTTC.

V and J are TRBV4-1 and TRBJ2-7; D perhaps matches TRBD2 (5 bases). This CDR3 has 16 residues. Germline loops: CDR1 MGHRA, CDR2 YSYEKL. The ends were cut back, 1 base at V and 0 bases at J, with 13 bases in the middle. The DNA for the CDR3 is TGCGCCAGCAGCCAAGGAGGGCAGCCTTCCTCCTACGAGCAGTACTTC. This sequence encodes CASSQGGQPSSYEQYF.

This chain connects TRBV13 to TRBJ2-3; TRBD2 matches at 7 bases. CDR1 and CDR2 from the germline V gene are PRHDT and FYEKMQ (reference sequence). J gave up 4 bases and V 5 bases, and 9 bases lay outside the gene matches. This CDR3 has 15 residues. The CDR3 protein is CASSVGGSFSDTQYF. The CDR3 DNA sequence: TGTGCCAGCAGCGTGGGCGGGAGCTTTTCAGATACGCAGTATTTT.

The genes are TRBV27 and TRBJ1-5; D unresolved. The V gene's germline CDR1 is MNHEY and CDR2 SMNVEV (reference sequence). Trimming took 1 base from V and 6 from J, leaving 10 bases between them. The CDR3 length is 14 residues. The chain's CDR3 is CASSLYPVGQPQHF. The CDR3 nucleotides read TGTGCCAGCAGTTTATACCCCGTGGGTCAGCCCCAGCATTTT.

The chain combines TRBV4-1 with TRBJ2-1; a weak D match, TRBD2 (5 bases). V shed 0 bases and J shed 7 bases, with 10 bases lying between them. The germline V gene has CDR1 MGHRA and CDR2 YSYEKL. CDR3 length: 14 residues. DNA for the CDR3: TGCGCCAGCAGCCAAGATGGGTCGGGAAATGAGCAGTTCTTC. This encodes CASSQDGSGNEQFF.

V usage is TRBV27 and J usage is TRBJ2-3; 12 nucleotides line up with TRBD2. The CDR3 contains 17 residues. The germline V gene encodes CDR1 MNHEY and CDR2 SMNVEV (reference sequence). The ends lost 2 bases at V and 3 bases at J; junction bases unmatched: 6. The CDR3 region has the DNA TGTGCCAGCAGTTTAGGGCTAGCGGGAGGGCCGACAGATACGCAGTATTTT. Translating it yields CASSLGLAGGPTDTQYF.

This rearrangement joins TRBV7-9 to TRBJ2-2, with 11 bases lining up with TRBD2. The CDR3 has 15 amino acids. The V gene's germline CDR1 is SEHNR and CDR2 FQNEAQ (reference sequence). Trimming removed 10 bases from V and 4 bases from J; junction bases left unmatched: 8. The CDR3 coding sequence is TGTGCCACCGTACTAGCGGGAGCTGCCACCGGGGAGCTGTTTTTT. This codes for CATVLAGAATGELFF.

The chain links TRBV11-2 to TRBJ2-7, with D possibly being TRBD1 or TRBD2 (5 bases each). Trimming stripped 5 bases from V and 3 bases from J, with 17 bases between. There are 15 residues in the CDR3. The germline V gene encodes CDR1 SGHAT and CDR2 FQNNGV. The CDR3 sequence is CASSRVSGTVYEQYF. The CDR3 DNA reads TGTGCCAGCAGCCGTGTGTCGGGGACCGTCTACGAGCAGTACTTC. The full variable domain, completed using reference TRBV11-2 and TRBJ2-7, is EAGVAQSPRYKIIEKRQSVAFWCNPISGHATLYWYQQILGQGPKLLIQFQNNGVVDDSQLPKDRFSAERLKGVDSTLKIQPAKLEDSAVYLCASSRVSGTVYEQYFGPGTRLTVT.

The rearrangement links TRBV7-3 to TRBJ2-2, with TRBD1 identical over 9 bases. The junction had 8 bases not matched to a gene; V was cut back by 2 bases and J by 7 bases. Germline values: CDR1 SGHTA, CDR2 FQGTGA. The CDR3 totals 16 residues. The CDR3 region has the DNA TGTGCCAGCAGCTTACCAAGACAGGGGGATTTCGGGGAGCTGTTTTTT. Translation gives CASSLPRQGDFGELFF.

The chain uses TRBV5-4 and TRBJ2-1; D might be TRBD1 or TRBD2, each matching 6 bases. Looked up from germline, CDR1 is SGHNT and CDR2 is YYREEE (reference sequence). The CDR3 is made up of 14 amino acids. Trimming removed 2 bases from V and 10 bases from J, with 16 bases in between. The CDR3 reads CASSFLAPQGEQFF. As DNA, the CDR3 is TGTGCCAGCAGCTTTCTAGCGCCCCAGGGGGAGCAGTTCTTC. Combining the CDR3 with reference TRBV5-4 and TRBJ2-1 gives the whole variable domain ETGVTQSPTHLIKTRGQQVTLRCSSQSGHNTVSWYQQALGQGPQFIFQYYREEENGRGNFPPRFSGLQFPNYSSELNVNALELDDSALYLCASSFLAPQGEQFFGPGTRLTVL.

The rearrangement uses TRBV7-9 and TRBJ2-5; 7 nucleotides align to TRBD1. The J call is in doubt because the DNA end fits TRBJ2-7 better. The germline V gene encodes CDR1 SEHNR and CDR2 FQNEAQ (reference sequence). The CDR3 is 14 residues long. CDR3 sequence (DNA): TGTGCCAGCAGCCCTTGGGACAGAGCCTACGAGCAGTACTTC. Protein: CASSPWDRAYEQYF.

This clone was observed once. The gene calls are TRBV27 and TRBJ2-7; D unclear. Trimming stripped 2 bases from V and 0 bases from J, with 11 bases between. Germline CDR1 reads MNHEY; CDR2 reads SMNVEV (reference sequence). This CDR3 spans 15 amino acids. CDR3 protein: CASSLISWSSYEQYF. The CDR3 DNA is TGTGCCAGCAGTTTAATTAGCTGGAGCTCCTACGAGCAGTACTTC.

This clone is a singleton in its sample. This CDR3 reads CASSLGQGASEAFF. The CDR3, as DNA: TGTGCCAGCAGCCTCGGACAGGGGGCCTCTGAAGCTTTCTTT. The rearrangement uses TRBV5-4 and TRBJ1-1, with 11 bases lining up with TRBD1. V lost 4 bases to trimming and J lost 6 bases; unmatched junction nucleotides: 5. There are 14 residues in the CDR3. Germline CDR1 reads SGHNT; CDR2 reads YYREEE (reference sequence).